This T cell receptor (beta chain) was captured by sequencing in a study of cytomegalovirus exposure and HLA in healthy donors. Study-level results: In vitro data verified a few CMV-associated chains as specific for CMV antigens. According to reports, the classifier identified cytomegalovirus status with high specificity and sensitivity.

This CDR3 is 16 amino acids long. The germline gives CDR1 MNHEY, CDR2 SVGAGI. A word on this clone: Its antigen is as yet unknown. The junction and the germline gene differ at one end; a read error may be behind it. The same CDR3 can be traced to other DNA sequences in this sample.

Profiled with immunoSEQ multiplex PCR; TCRdb holds only in-frame clones, not every one. The data show about 120,000 clones, approximately 90% seen once. J is TRBJ1-6 and V is TRBV6-5; weak D call: TRBD1 (6 bases). The TCR sequence derives from a man between 18 and 35 years old in good health and CMV-seropositive. The material sequenced was PBMCs. CDR3 in DNA: TGTGCCAGCAGTTACACCCAAACGACAGGATATTCACCCCTCCATTTT. It is translated as CASSYTQTTGYSPLHF.